The table lists the clone carrying this TCR beta chain with a few counts. No antigen is known for it. Genomic DNA constituted the template upon which TCR beta VDJ and CDR3 profiling was performed. TCRdb re-analysed the reads in MiXCR, keeping a single row per CDR3 protein. The profile shows 150,000 to 200,000 distinct CDR3 sequences, roughly 50% of them singletons. This CDR3 spans 13 amino acids. Trimming pared 1 base from V and 6 bases from J, leaving 9 bases between. Germline V CDR1 and CDR2: SGHVS, FQNEAQ. Before being chosen for sequencing, patients had shown CD8+CD57+ cell expansion by flow cytometry. This sample was taken from a study of CD8+CD57+ T cells in acquired aplastic anemia. Study summary: Sorted CD4+ and CD8+ cells yielded about 3.1 ug of DNA on average. Study-level findings and limits: With respect to CD8+ Simpson's diversity, patients and controls did not differ significantly.

The rearrangement links TRBV7-8 to TRBJ1-2; D is unresolved. Specimen: sorted CD4+, CD8+, or CD8+CD57+ T cells (not recorded which) from PBMCs. The receptor comes from a human donor with aplastic anemia. CDR3 region: CASSLVTADGYTF. For the CDR3, the DNA is TGTGCCAGCAGCTTAGTAACGGCTGATGGCTACACCTTC.